This T cell receptor (beta chain) emerged from a study of CD8 T cells in Susac syndrome. CDR1 is SNHLY, CDR2 FYNNEI, per germline. V lost 4 bases and J 8 bases, leaving 5 bases between the germline ends. This CDR3 spans 10 amino acids. The RNA, about 0.45 to 1 ug, was put through reverse transcription using random hexamers. Amplification of TCR beta CDR3 spanned 54 Vbeta and 13 Jbeta via immunoSEQ multiplex PCR. A single record per CDR3 protein comes from TCRdb applying MiXCR to the immunoSEQ multiplex PCR reads. The data show about 120,000 distinct CDR3 sequences, over 90% seen once. The study sequenced TCR beta in blood CD8+ and CD4+ T cells.

The sample consisted of CD4+ T cells from PBMCs. This chain links TRBV2 with TRBJ1-2; D ambiguous. This clonotype was obtained from a human donor in good health. CDR3 sequence (DNA): TGTGCCAGCAGTGCCCAAGGCTACACCTTC. Translated: CASSAQGYTF. Filled out from reference TRBV2 and TRBJ1-2, the complete variable domain reads EPEVTQTPSHQVTQMGQEVILRCVPISNHLYFYWYRQILGQKVEFLVSFYNNEISEKSEIFDDQFSVERPDGSNFTLKIRSTKLEDSAMYFCASSAQGYTFGSGTRLTVV.